This entry lists 27 T cell receptor beta chains sequenced from one sample in a study of T-cell reconstitution after alpha-beta-depleted transplantation in children. Unique molecular identifiers were incorporated during preparation of the TCRbeta library. TCRdb analysed the PCR reads with MiXCR anew, one entry per CDR3 protein. The sample consists of about 360,000 distinct CDR3 sequences, 13% of them appearing once. The source was PBMCs, collected from the stem cell graft. These receptors were taken from a human donor who donated a stem cell graft to a child with Fanconi anemia.

The chain employs TRBV18 and TRBJ2-5; weak D call: TRBD1 (7 bases). Per germline, CDR1 KGHSH and CDR2 LQKENI. Trimming took 3 bases from V and 2 from J, leaving 10 bases between them. The CDR3 runs 14 residues. As DNA, the CDR3 is TGTGCCAGCTCACCCGCAGGGGGGCAAGAGACCCAGTACTTC. Translated: CASSPAGGQETQYF.

This clonotype was recorded many times. The V call is TRBV25-1, the J call TRBJ1-1, with 7 bases that match TRBD1. CDR1 MGHDK and CDR2 SYGVNS come from the germline V gene. There are 12 residues in the CDR3. Trimming removed 6 bases from V and 8 bases from J; junction bases left unmatched: 6. The chain's CDR3 is CASSLRGGEAFF. As DNA, the CDR3 is TGTGCCAGCAGCTTACGAGGGGGCGAAGCTTTCTTT.

This clonotype was detected many times. This chain joins TRBV27 and TRBJ1-6; the D is unclear. The CDR3 has 13 amino acids. Germline V CDR1 and CDR2: MNHEY, SMNVEV (reference sequence). Between the trimmed V and J ends, which lost 3 bases and 3 bases, there was a span of 3 bases. The DNA for the CDR3 is TGTGCCAGCAGTTTCATCTATAATTCACCCCTCCACTTT. It encodes CASSFIYNSPLHF.

Only a few counts were recorded for this clonotype. The CDR3 DNA sequence: TGTGCCAGCAGTTACGGGAGGCCTAGCTCCTACGAGCAGTACGTC. Translation: CASSYGRPSSYEQYV. J is TRBJ2-7 and V is TRBV6-2 or TRBV6-3, with D perhaps TRBD2 (6 bases). Germline V gene data show CDR1 as MNHEY and CDR2 as SVGEGT. There are 15 residues in the CDR3. V was shortened by 2 bases and J by 0 bases, with 11 bases between the two germline ends.

The rearrangement links TRBV20-1 to TRBJ2-5; TRBD2 matches 8 bases. This CDR3 is 13 amino acids long. Trimming took 4 bases from V and 2 from J; bases not matched to a gene: 3. Per the germline V gene, CDR1 is DFQATT and CDR2 is SNEGSKA (reference sequence). As DNA, the CDR3 is TGCAGTGCTATAGGCGGGGGGCAAGAGACCCAGTACTTC. This translates into CSAIGGGQETQYF.

This chain connects TRBV6-2 or TRBV6-3 to TRBJ2-7; TRBD2 is a possible D gene (5 bases). The CDR3 contains 16 residues. V was clipped by 0 bases and J by 0 bases, with 12 bases between them. In germline, CDR1 is MNHEY, CDR2 SVGEGT. The CDR3 here is CASSYSRHGGSYEQYF. In nucleotides, the CDR3 is TGTGCCAGCAGTTACTCGAGGCACGGAGGCTCCTACGAGCAGTACTTC.

This clonotype was picked up a small number of times. The chain uses TRBV9 and TRBJ2-1; 7 bases are shared with TRBD2. The CDR3 loop spans 15 amino acids. Germline-derived CDR1 and CDR2 are SGDLS and YYNGEE. V was clipped by 0 bases and J by 4 bases; unmatched bases: 4. The CDR3 sequence: CASSVVSGDYNEQFF. The CDR3 region has the DNA TGTGCCAGCAGCGTAGTCAGCGGGGATTACAATGAGCAGTTCTTC. Filled out from reference TRBV9 and TRBJ2-1, the complete variable domain reads DSGVTQTPKHLITATGQRVTLRCSPRSGDLSVYWYQQSLDQGLQFLIQYYNGEERAKGNILERFSAQQFPDLHSELNLSSLELGDSALYFCASSVVSGDYNEQFFGPGTRLTVL.

This clonotype showed up just a few times. J is TRBJ1-1 and V is TRBV29-1; the match to TRBD1 covers 8 bases. V lost 6 bases, J lost 1 base, and 4 bases stayed unmatched. Germline CDR1 SQVTM, CDR2 ANQGSEA. The CDR3 loop spans 13 amino acids. The CDR3 region is CSVRTGRNTEAFF. The CDR3, as DNA: TGCAGCGTACGGACAGGGAGGAACACTGAAGCTTTCTTT.

This clonotype was found a few times. The gene calls are TRBV7-8 and TRBJ2-1, with TRBD2 matching 10 bases. The CDR3 is 16 amino acids. Germline trimming cut 0 bases from V and 9 bases from J; bases unmatched to any gene: 8. Germline V CDR1 and CDR2: SGHVS, FQNEAQ. CDR3 bases: TGTGCCAGCAGCTTAGCGTCCAGCGGGGGGGCGGTTGAGCAGTTCTTC. Amino acid sequence: CASSLASSGGAVEQFF.

This sequence joins TRBV5-1 and TRBJ2-7; D is tentatively TRBD1 or TRBD2 (5 bases each). The V end was cut by 3 bases, the J end by 6 bases, with 16 bases between. The length of the CDR3 is 14 residues. Germline loops: CDR1 SGHRS, CDR2 YFSETQ. The CDR3 sequence: CASSSGTVTAEQYV. CDR3 bases: TGCGCCAGCAGCTCGGGGACCGTAACTGCCGAGCAGTACGTC.

The V and J genes are TRBV12-3 or TRBV12-4 and TRBJ2-1; TRBD2 agrees at 8 bases. CDR3 size: 16 residues. The V segment lost 5 bases and the J segment 3 bases; nucleotides outside the gene matches: 9. CDR3 in amino acids: CASSVTSGDFYNEQFF. The CDR3 DNA is TGTGCCAGCAGTGTTACTAGCGGAGACTTCTACAATGAGCAGTTCTTC.

This clonotype was counted at least ten times. The V call is TRBV12-3 or TRBV12-4, the J call TRBJ1-4, with D possibly matching TRBD1 (6 bases). Trimming pared 4 bases from V and 4 bases from J, leaving 16 bases between. This CDR3 comprises 16 residues. The CDR3 nucleotides read TGTGCCAGCAGTTATCGGGCAGGACAGTATAATGAAAAACTGTTTTTT. Protein: CASSYRAGQYNEKLFF.

This clonotype has only a few counts. This chain uses TRBV7-9 with TRBJ2-6, with D possibly being TRBD1 (6 bases). Germline V gene data show CDR1 as SEHNR and CDR2 as FQNEAQ (reference sequence). The V and J ends lost 2 bases and 2 bases respectively, with 10 bases between them. This CDR3 comprises 16 residues. The DNA for the CDR3 is TGTGCCAGCAGCTTAAGGCCAGGGGCTGGGGCCAACGTCCTGACTTTC. This translates into CASSLRPGAGANVLTF. The full variable domain, rest sourced from reference TRBV7-9 and TRBJ2-6, is DTGVSQNPRHKITKRGQNVTFRCDPISEHNRLYWYRQTLGQGPEFLTYFQNEAQLEKSRLLSDRFSAERPKGSFSTLEIQRTEQGDSAMYLCASSLRPGAGANVLTFGAGSRLTVL.

This clonotype was observed many times. V gene TRBV5-1 combines with J gene TRBJ2-2, with D perhaps TRBD1 or TRBD2 (7 bases each). Trimming stripped 4 bases from V and 0 bases from J, with 16 bases between. Germline V gives CDR1 SGHRS, CDR2 YFSETQ. The CDR3 sequence is 17 residues long. The CDR3 here is CASSRGAGQTNTGELFF. The CDR3 DNA reads TGCGCCAGCAGCCGGGGGGCGGGACAGACGAACACCGGGGAGCTGTTTTTT.

The rearrangement uses TRBV7-9 and TRBJ2-5; the D gene could be TRBD1 or TRBD2 (5 bases each). Between the trimmed V and J ends, which lost 5 bases and 3 bases, there was a span of 13 bases. Germline assignment: CDR1 SEHNR and CDR2 FQNEAQ (reference sequence). The CDR3 has 14 residues. CDR3 loop: CASSRGPNEETQYF. The DNA of the CDR3 is TGTGCCAGCAGCCGGGGACCCAATGAAGAGACCCAGTACTTC.

The rearrangement uses TRBV11-2 and TRBJ2-5; unclear D gene. The CDR3 consists of 12 residues. Trimming shortened V by 5 bases and J by 2 bases, and 6 bases separated the two germline ends. Germline V CDR1 and CDR2: SGHAT, FQNNGV. The CDR3 loop reads CASSPQQETQYF. The CDR3 bases are TGTGCCAGCAGCCCCCAACAAGAGACCCAGTACTTC.

This clonotype turned up a few times. The rearrangement links TRBV29-1 to TRBJ1-2; 9 bases agree with TRBD1. The CDR3 totals 14 residues. Trimming took 2 bases from V and 3 from J; bases not matched to a gene: 4. Germline V gives CDR1 SQVTM, CDR2 ANQGSEA. The CDR3 sequence: CSVETTGGDYGYTF. The CDR3 coding sequence is TGCAGCGTTGAAACTACAGGGGGCGACTATGGCTACACCTTC.

This chain connects TRBV18 to TRBJ1-1; no definite D call. CDR1 and CDR2 (germline): KGHSH, LQKENI. The CDR3 has 16 residues. Trimming pared 4 bases from V and 4 bases from J, leaving 19 bases between. As DNA, the CDR3 is TGTGCCAGCTCACAGCAGCAGGTCGGCGAAGGCACTGAAGCTTTCTTT. Its protein is CASSQQQVGEGTEAFF.

CDR3 amino acids: CASKGSGAEKLFF. DNA of the CDR3: TGTGCCAGTAAAGGTTCGGGGGCTGAAAAACTGTTTTTT. The chain couples TRBV12-3 or TRBV12-4 to TRBJ1-4, with a tentative D call TRBD1 (6 bases). With 9 bases removed from V and 7 bases from J, the gap between germline ends came to 15 bases. The length of the CDR3 is 13 residues.

This clonotype was counted only a few times. The rearrangement links TRBV20-1 to TRBJ2-5, with 8 bases matching TRBD2. The CDR3 is 16 residues long. V dropped 0 bases and J dropped 5; count of bases not matched to a gene: 11. The germline V gene has CDR1 DFQATT and CDR2 SNEGSKA (reference sequence). CDR3 in DNA: TGCAGTGCTAGAGATCGACTACGGGGGGGCGGTGAGACCCAGTACTTC. The encoded protein is CSARDRLRGGGETQYF.

This clonotype has at least ten counts. The rearrangement uses TRBV21-1 and TRBJ2-7. TRBV21-1 is noted as a pseudogene. The CDR3 has 11 residues. Here the CDR3 reads CASTLKYEQYV. The DNA of the CDR3 is TGTGCCAGCACCTTGAAGTACGAGCAGTACGTC.

The gene calls are TRBV12-3 or TRBV12-4 and TRBJ1-4; 11 bases agree with TRBD1. Trimming removed 5 bases from V and 7 bases from J; junction bases left unmatched: 3. CDR3 length: 14 residues. The CDR3: CASSMGQGGEKLFF. The CDR3 coding sequence is TGTGCCAGCAGTATGGGACAGGGGGGTGAAAAACTGTTTTTT.

This clonotype was seen a few times. This chain joins TRBV6-5 and TRBJ1-3; a possible D gene is TRBD1 (6 bases). Trimming removed 4 bases from V and 0 bases from J, with 13 bases in between. CDR3 size: 16 residues. Looked up from germline, CDR1 is MNHEY and CDR2 is SVGAGI. CDR3 DNA: TGTGCCAGCAGTTGGGGGCGGGAGACCTCTGGAAACACCATATATTTT. It specifies CASSWGRETSGNTIYF.

The chain is built from TRBV5-1 and TRBJ2-3; the match to TRBD1 covers 8 bases. Germline CDR1 reads SGHRS; CDR2 reads YFSETQ. V was clipped by 0 bases and J by 3 bases; unmatched bases: 6. The CDR3 spans 16 residues. DNA of the CDR3: TGCGCCAGCAGCTTGGGCACAGGGGGAAATACAGATACGCAGTATTTT. Protein sequence: CASSLGTGGNTDTQYF.

CDR3 nucleotide sequence: TGTGCCAGCAGCTTTGGATCACTTAATGGCTACACCTTC. This gives the protein CASSFGSLNGYTF. This chain uses TRBV6-2 or TRBV6-3 with TRBJ1-2, with D unresolved. The germline CDR1 and CDR2 sequences are MNHEY and SVGEGT. Trimming shortened V by 6 bases and J by 6 bases, and 14 bases separated the two germline ends. This CDR3 is 13 amino acids long.

V and J are TRBV10-3 and TRBJ2-3; D is tentatively TRBD1 or TRBD2 (6 bases each). V was trimmed by 8 bases and J by 2 bases, leaving 23 bases between them. This CDR3 spans 17 amino acids. Germline V gives CDR1 ENHRY, CDR2 SYGVKD. The CDR3 DNA reads TGTGCCATCGGCGAAGGGGGGACCGCTCTCAACACAGATACGCAGTATTTT. Protein product: CAIGEGGTALNTDTQYF.

This sequence joins TRBV6-5 and TRBJ1-2; TRBD1 agrees at 11 bases. Germline V gene sequence: CDR1 MNHEY, CDR2 SVGAGI. Trimming took 4 bases from V and 7 from J; bases not matched to a gene: 11. The CDR3 runs 16 residues. The CDR3 protein is CASSSPGTGGWVGYTF. CDR3 DNA: TGTGCCAGCAGTTCGCCCGGGACAGGGGGTTGGGTTGGCTACACCTTC.